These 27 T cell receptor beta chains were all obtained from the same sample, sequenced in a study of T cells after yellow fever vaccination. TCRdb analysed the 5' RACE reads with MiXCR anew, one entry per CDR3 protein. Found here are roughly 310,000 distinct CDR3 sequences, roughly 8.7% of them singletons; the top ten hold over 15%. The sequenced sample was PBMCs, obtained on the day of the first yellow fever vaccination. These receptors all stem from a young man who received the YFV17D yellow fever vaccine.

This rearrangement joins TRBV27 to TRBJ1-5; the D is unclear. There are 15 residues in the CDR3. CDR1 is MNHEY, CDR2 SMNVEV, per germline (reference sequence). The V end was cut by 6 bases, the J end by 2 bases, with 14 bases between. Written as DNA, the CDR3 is TGTGCCAGCAGGGGGTGGGGTGATGGCAATCAGCCCCAGCATTTT. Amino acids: CASRGWGDGNQPQHF.

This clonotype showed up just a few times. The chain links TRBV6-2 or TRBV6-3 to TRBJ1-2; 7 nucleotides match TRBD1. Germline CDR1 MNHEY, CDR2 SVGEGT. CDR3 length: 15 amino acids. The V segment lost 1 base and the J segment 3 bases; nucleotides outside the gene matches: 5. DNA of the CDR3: TGTGCCAGCAGTTACTACAGGGGCTTGGACTATGGCTACACCTTC. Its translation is CASSYYRGLDYGYTF.

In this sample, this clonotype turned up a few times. CDR3 region: CASSRGASGASTDTQYF. As DNA, the CDR3 is TGCGCCAGCAGCCGGGGGGCTAGCGGTGCTAGCACAGATACGCAGTATTTT. The V and J genes are TRBV4-3 and TRBJ2-3, with a tentative D call TRBD2 (7 bases). Germline-derived CDR1 and CDR2 are LGHNA and YSLEER. V lost 4 bases and J lost 0, with 17 bases in between. This CDR3 spans 17 amino acids.

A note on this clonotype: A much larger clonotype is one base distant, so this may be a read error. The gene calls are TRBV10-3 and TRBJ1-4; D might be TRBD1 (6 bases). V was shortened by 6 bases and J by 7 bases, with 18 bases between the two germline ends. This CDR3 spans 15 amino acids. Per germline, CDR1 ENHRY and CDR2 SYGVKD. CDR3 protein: CAISGRGTGFEKLFF. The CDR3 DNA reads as TGTGCCATCAGCGGAAGAGGAACAGGGTTTGAAAAACTGTTTTTT.

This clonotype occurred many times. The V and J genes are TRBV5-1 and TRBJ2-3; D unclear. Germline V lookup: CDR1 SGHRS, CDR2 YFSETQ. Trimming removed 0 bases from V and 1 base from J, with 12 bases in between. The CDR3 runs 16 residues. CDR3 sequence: CASSLAPDIGTDTQYF. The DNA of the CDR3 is TGCGCCAGCAGCTTGGCCCCCGATATTGGCACAGATACGCAGTATTTT.

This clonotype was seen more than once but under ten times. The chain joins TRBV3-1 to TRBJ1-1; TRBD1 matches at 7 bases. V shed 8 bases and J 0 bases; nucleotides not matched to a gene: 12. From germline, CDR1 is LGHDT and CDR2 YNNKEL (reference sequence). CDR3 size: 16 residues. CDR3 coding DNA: TGTGCCAGCCGACAAAACAGGGGCCTAATGAACACTGAAGCTTTCTTT. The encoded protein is CASRQNRGLMNTEAFF.

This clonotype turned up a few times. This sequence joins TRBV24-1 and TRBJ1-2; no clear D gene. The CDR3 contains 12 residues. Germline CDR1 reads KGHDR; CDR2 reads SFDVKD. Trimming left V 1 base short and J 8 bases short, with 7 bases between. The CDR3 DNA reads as TGTGCCACCAGTGATTTTAGAAAAGGCTACACCTTC. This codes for CATSDFRKGYTF.

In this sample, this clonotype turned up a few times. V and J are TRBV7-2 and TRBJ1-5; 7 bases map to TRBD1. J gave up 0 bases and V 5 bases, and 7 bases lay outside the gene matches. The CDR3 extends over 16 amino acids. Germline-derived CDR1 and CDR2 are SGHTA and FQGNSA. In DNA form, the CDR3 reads TGTGCCAGCAGCGATGGGACAGTCTATAGCAATCAGCCCCAGCATTTT. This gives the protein CASSDGTVYSNQPQHF.

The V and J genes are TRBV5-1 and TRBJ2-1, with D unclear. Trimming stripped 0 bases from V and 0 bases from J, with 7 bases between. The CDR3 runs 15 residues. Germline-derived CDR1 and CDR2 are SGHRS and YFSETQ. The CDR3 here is CASSLVQSSYNEQFF. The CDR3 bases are TGCGCCAGCAGCTTGGTGCAGAGCTCCTACAATGAGCAGTTCTTC.

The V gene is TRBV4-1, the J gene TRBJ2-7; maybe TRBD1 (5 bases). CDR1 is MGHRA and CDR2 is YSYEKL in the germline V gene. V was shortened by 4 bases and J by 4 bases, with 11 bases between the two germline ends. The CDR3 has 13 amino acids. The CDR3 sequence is CASSPQTEYEQYF. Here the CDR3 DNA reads TGCGCCAGCAGCCCCCAGACAGAGTACGAGCAGTACTTC.

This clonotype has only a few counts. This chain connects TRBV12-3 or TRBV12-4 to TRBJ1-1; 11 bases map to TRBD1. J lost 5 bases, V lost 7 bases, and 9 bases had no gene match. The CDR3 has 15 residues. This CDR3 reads CASTLPGTGGTEAFF. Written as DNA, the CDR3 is TGTGCCAGCACCCTCCCAGGGACAGGGGGTACTGAAGCTTTCTTT.

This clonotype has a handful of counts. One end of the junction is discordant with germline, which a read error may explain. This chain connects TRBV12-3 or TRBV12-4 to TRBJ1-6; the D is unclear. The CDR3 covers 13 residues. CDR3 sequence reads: CASTLGSSSPLHF. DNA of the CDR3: TGTGCCAGCACTTTAGGTTCCAGTTCACCCCTCCACTTT.

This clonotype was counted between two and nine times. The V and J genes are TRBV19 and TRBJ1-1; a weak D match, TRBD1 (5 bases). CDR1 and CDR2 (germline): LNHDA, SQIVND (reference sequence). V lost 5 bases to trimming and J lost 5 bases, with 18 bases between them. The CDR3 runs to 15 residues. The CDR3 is CASSGERGWWTEAFF. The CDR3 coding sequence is TGTGCCAGTAGTGGCGAAAGGGGATGGTGGACTGAAGCTTTCTTT.

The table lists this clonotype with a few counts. As DNA, the CDR3 is TGTGCCATCAGTCCGCGGACGATCGGCGAAAGTATGAACACTGAAGCTTTCTTT. Its translation: CAISPRTIGESMNTEAFF. The chain recombines TRBV10-3 with TRBJ1-1; D remains unclear. The CDR3 covers 18 residues. Germline CDR1 reads ENHRY; CDR2 reads SYGVKD. Trimming took off 5 bases at V and 0 bases at J, with 22 bases between the two ends.

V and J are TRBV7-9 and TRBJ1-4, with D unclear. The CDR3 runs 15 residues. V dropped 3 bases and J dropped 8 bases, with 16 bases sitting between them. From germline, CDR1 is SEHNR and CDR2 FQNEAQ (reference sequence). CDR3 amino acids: CASSFFRPGGEKLFF. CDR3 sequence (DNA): TGTGCCAGCAGCTTCTTCCGTCCCGGTGGGGAAAAACTGTTTTTT.

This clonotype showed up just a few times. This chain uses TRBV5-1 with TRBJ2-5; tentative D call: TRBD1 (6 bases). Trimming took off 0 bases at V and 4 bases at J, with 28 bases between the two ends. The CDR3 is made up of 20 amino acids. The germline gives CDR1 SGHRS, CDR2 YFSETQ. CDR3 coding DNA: TGCGCCAGCAGCTTGGTGGGGGCGTTAGGATACAGGGTTCGACGAGAGACCCAGTACTTC. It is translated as CASSLVGALGYRVRRETQYF.

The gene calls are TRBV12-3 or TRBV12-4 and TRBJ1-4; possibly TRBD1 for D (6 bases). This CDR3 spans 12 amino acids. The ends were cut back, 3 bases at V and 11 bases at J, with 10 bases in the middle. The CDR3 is CASSLGQGKLFF. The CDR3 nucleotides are TGTGCCAGCAGTTTGGGGCAGGGGAAACTGTTTTTT.

CDR3 sequence (DNA): TGTGCCAGCGGGCCCGGGGAGACCTACGAGCAGTACTTC. Translated, it gives CASGPGETYEQYF. This chain joins TRBV5-6 and TRBJ2-7, with D perhaps matching TRBD2 (5 bases). The V end lost 7 bases, the J end lost 2 bases, and 13 bases lay between the germline ends. The V gene's germline CDR1 is SGHDT and CDR2 YYEEEE. This CDR3 has 13 residues.

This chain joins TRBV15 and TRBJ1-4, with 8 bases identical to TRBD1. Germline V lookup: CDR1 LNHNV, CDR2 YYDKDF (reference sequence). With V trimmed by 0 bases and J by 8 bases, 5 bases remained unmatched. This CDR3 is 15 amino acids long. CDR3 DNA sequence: TGTGCCACCAGCAGAGATGGGGGGACAGGAGAAAAACTGTTTTTT. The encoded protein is CATSRDGGTGEKLFF.

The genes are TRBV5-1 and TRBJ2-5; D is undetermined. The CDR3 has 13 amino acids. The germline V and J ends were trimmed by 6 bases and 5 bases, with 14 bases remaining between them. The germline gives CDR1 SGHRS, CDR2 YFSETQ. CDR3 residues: CASKAYGRETQYF. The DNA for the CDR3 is TGCGCCAGCAAGGCCTACGGAAGGGAGACCCAGTACTTC.

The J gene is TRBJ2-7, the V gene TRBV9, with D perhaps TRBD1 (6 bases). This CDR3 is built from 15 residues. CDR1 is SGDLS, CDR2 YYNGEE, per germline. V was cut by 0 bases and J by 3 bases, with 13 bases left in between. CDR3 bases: TGTGCCAGCAGCGTAGGAGGAACAGGGTACTACGAGCAGTACTTC. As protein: CASSVGGTGYYEQYF.

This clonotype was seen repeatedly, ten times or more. This CDR3 reads CATSRAPGRNEQFF. The CDR3, as DNA: TGTGCCACCAGCAGAGCGCCTGGGCGGAATGAGCAGTTCTTC. The chain employs TRBV15 and TRBJ2-1; D is uncertain. V was shortened by 1 base and J by 7 bases, with 11 bases between the two germline ends. The germline gives CDR1 LNHNV, CDR2 YYDKDF (reference sequence). The CDR3 spans 14 residues.

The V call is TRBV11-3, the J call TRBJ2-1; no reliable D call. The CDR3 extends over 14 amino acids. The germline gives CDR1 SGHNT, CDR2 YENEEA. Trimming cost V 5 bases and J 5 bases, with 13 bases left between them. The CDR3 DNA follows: TGTGCCAGCAGCGGGTACGAGGCCGACAATGAGCAGTTCTTC. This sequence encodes CASSGYEADNEQFF.

This chain's CDR3 is CASSHIYRQEGVPYEQYF. CDR3 coding DNA: TGCGCCAGCAGTCATATTTACCGACAGGAGGGGGTTCCCTACGAGCAGTACTTC. The chain couples TRBV4-3 to TRBJ2-7; D tentatively fits TRBD1 or TRBD2 (6 bases each). The CDR3 is 18 amino acids. Trimming stripped 6 bases from V and 2 bases from J, with 26 bases between. CDR1 is LGHNA, CDR2 YSLEER, per germline.

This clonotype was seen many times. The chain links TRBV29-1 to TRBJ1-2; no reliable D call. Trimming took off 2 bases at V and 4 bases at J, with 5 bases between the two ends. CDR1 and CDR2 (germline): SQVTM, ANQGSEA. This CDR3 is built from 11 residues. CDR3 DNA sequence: TGCAGCGTTGAACTAGGCTATGGCTACACCTTC. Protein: CSVELGYGYTF.

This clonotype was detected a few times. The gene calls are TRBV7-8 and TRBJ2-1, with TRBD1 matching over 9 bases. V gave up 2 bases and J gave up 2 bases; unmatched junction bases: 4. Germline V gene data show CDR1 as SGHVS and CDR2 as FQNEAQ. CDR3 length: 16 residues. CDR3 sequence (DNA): TGTGCCAGCAGCTTACGGACAGGGGTGACCTACAATGAGCAGTTCTTC. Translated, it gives CASSLRTGVTYNEQFF.

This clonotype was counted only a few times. The CDR3 loop is CASGVRSATGELFF. DNA of the CDR3: TGTGCCAGCGGCGTACGATCGGCTACCGGGGAGCTGTTTTTT. This sequence joins TRBV7-6 and TRBJ2-2; D is unclear. Germline CDR1 is SGHVS and CDR2 is FNYEAQ. V gave up 8 bases and J gave up 5 bases, with 15 bases separating them. This CDR3 is built from 14 residues.